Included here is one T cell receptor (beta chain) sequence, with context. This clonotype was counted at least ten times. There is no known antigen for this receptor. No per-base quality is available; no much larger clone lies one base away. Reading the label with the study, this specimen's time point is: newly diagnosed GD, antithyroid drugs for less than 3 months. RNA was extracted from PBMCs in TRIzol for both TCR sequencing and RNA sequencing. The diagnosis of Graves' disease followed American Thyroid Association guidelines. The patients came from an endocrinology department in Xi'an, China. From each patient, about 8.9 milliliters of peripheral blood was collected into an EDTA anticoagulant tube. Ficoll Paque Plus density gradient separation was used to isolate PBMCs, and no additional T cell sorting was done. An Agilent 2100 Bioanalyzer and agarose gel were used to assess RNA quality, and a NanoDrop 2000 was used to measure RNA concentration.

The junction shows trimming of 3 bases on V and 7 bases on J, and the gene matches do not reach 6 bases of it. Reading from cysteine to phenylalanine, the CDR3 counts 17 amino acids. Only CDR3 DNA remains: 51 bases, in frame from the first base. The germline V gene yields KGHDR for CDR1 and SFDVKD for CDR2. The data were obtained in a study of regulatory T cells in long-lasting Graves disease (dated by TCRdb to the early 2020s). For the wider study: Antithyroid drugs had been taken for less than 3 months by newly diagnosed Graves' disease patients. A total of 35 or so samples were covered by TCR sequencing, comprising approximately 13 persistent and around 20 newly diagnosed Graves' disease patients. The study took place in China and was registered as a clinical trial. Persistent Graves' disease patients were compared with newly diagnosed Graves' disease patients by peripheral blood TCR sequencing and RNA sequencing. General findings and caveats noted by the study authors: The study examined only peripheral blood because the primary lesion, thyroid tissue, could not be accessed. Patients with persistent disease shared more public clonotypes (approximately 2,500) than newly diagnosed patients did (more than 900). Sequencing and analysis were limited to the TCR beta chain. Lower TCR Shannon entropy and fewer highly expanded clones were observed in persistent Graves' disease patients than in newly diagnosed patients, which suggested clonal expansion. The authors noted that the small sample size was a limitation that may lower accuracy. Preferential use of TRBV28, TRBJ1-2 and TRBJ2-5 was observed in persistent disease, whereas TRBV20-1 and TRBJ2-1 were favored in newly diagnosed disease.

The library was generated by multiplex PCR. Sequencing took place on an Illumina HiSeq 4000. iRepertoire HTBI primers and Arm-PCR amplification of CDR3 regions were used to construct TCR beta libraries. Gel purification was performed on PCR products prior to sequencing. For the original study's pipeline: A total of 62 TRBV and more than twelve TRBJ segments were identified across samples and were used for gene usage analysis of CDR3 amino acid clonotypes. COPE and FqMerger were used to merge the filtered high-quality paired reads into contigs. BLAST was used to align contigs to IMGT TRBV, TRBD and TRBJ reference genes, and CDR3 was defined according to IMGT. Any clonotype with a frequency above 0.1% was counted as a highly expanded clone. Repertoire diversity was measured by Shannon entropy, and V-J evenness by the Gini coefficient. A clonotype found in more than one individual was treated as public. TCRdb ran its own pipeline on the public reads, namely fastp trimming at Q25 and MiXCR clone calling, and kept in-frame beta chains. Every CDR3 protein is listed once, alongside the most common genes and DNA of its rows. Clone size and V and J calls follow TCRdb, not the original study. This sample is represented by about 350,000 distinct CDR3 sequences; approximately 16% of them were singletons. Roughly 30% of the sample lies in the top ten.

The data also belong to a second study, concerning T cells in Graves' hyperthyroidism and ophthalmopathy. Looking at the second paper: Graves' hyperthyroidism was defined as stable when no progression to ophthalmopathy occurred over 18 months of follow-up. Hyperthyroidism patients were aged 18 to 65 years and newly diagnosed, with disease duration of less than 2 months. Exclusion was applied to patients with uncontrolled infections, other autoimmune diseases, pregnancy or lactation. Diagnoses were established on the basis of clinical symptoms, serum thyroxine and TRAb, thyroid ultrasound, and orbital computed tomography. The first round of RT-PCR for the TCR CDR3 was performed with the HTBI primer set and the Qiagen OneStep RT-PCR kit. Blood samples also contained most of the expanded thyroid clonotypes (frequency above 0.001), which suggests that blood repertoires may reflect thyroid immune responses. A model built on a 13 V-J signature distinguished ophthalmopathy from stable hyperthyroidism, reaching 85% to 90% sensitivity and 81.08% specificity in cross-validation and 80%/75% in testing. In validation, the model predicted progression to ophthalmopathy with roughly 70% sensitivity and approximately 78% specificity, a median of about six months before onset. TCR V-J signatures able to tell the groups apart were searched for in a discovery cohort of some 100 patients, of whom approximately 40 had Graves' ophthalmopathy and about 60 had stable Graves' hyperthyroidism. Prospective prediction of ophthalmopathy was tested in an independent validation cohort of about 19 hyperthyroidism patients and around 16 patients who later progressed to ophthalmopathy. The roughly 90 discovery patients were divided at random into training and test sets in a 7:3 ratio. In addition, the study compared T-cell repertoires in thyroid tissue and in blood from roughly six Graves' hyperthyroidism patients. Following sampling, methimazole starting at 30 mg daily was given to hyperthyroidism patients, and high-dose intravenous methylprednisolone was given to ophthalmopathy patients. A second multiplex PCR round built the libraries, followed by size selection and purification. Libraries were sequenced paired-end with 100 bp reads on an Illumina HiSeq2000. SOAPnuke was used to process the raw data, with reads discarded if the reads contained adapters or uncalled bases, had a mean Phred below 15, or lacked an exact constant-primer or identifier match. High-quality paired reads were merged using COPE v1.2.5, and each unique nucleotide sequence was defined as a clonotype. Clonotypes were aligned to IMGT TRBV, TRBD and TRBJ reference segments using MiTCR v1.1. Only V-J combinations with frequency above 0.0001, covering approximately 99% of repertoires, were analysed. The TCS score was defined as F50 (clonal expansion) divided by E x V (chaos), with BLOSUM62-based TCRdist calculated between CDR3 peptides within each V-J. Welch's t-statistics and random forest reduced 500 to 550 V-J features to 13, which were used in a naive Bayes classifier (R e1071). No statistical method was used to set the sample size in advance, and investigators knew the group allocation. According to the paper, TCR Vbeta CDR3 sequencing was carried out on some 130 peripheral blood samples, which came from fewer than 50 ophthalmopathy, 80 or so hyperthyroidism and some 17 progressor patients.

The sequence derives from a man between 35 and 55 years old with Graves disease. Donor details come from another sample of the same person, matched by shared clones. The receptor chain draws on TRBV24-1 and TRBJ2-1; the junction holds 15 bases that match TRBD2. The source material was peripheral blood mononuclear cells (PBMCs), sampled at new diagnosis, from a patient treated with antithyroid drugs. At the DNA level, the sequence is TGTGCCACCAGTGATGGACTAGCGGGGGGGAGCTATAATGAGCAGTTCTTC. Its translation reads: CATSDGLAGGSYNEQFF.